Shown below are 25 T cell receptor beta chains from a single sample sequenced in a study of cytomegalovirus exposure and HLA in healthy donors. PCR used 60 Vbeta primers and 13 Jbeta primers. Assay used: immunoSEQ multiplex PCR; TCRdb lists only in-frame clones, some missing. The sample holds 160,000 or so clones, 80% seen once. Material: PBMCs. The receptors originated from a man aged 25-45 years in good health and CMV-seronegative.

The chain combines TRBV13 with TRBJ2-5, with 11 bases matching TRBD2. The CDR3 covers 19 residues. J was trimmed by 5 bases and V by 4 bases; bases with no gene match: 18. The germline CDR1 and CDR2 sequences are PRHDT and FYEKMQ (reference sequence). The CDR3 loop reads CASSSPSGGPSVIGETQYF. CDR3 nucleotides: TGTGCCAGCAGCTCCCCTAGCGGGGGGCCGTCCGTTATCGGGGAGACCCAGTACTTC.

The chain uses TRBV13 and TRBJ2-6; 10 bases map to TRBD1. Germline CDR1 reads PRHDT; CDR2 reads FYEKMQ (reference sequence). V dropped 5 bases and J dropped 4; count of bases not matched to a gene: 23. The CDR3 is 22 residues long. In DNA, the CDR3 is TGTGCCAGCAGCCCGGTATTGATTGAACGGGACAGGGGAAACGAAGGGGCCAACGTCCTGACTTTC. This codes for CASSPVLIERDRGNEGANVLTF. Drawing the rest from reference TRBV13 and TRBJ2-6, the complete variable domain is AAGVIQSPRHLIKEKRETATLKCYPIPRHDTVYWYQQGPGQDPQFLISFYEKMQSDKGSIPDRFSAQQFSDYHSELNMSSLELGDSALYFCASSPVLIERDRGNEGANVLTFGAGSRLTVL.

The CDR3 loop is CSVGLQVNTEAFF. The CDR3 bases are TGCAGCGTTGGGCTACAGGTGAACACTGAAGCTTTCTTT. The chain joins TRBV29-1 to TRBJ1-1; possibly TRBD1 for D (5 bases). Trimming took off 4 bases at V and 0 bases at J, with 9 bases between the two ends. Germline V gives CDR1 SQVTM, CDR2 ANQGSEA. CDR3 length: 13 amino acids.

This clone was recorded a few times. The chain uses TRBV21-1 and TRBJ1-2; the table's D gene call, TRBD1, was not cross checked with the DNA. TRBV21-1 is labeled a pseudogene. The CDR3 loop spans 14 amino acids. The CDR3 protein is CASSDRGPPYGYTF. The DNA for the CDR3 is TGTGCCAGCAGCGACAGGGGTCCCCCTTATGGCTACACCTTC.

The J gene is TRBJ2-1, the V gene TRBV27; D remains unclear. Germline CDR1 MNHEY, CDR2 SMNVEV (reference sequence). This CDR3 has 14 amino acids. Trimming took off 6 bases at V and 5 bases at J, with 14 bases between the two ends. The chain's CDR3 is CASRLYRVDNEQFF. The CDR3 coding sequence is TGTGCCAGCAGACTGTACCGGGTCGACAATGAGCAGTTCTTC.

This clone was counted between two and nine times. The gene calls are TRBV15 and TRBJ1-2; TRBD1 might be the D (6 bases). CDR1 is LNHNV, CDR2 YYDKDF, per germline (reference sequence). The CDR3 spans 13 residues. V was pared by 5 bases and J by 8 bases, with 15 bases between. The CDR3 nucleotides are TGTGCCACCAGCGTGACAGGTTCTTTCGGCTACACCTTC. The encoded protein is CATSVTGSFGYTF. The variable domain in full, completed from reference TRBV15 and TRBJ1-2, reads DAMVIQNPRYQVTQFGKPVTLSCSQTLNHNVMYWYQQKSSQAPKLLFHYYDKDFNNEADTPDNFQSRRPNTSFCFLDIRSPGLGDTAMYLCATSVTGSFGYTFGSGTRLTVV.

V is TRBV7-6 and J is TRBJ2-7; 7 bases fit TRBD2. Germline assignment: CDR1 SGHVS and CDR2 FNYEAQ. V was pared by 3 bases and J by 0 bases, with 5 bases of the junction left unmatched. The CDR3 contains 15 residues. CDR3: CASSFQRGLSYEQYF. CDR3 sequence (DNA): TGTGCCAGCAGCTTTCAGCGGGGACTCTCCTACGAGCAGTACTTC.

V and J are TRBV5-6 and TRBJ2-1; the D is unclear. The CDR3 runs to 16 residues. V lost 4 bases, J lost 0 bases, and 14 bases lay in between. The germline gives CDR1 SGHDT, CDR2 YYEEEE. Here the CDR3 DNA reads TGTGCCAGCAGCCTGGACCCTCTTAGCTCCTACAATGAGCAGTTCTTC. It codes for CASSLDPLSSYNEQFF. The full variable domain, rest sourced from reference TRBV5-6 and TRBJ2-1, is DAGVTQSPTHLIKTRGQQVTLRCSPKSGHDTVSWYQQALGQGPQFIFQYYEEEERQRGNFPDRFSGHQFPNYSSELNVNALLLGDSALYLCASSLDPLSSYNEQFFGPGTRLTVL.

The chain links TRBV10-3 to TRBJ2-3, with 7 bases that match TRBD1. Trimming at V came to 0 bases and at J to 0 bases, leaving 0 bases not matched to a gene. Germline V gene lookup returns CDR1 ENHRY and CDR2 SYGVKD. The CDR3 loop spans 15 amino acids. CDR3 region: CAISESTGSTDTQYF. Here the CDR3 DNA reads TGTGCCATCAGTGAGTCGACAGGGAGCACAGATACGCAGTATTTT.

This clone showed up just a few times. V usage is TRBV5-1 and J usage is TRBJ1-4; 8 bases fit TRBD1. The CDR3 has 15 amino acids. Looked up from germline, CDR1 is SGHRS and CDR2 is YFSETQ. Trimming took 0 bases from V and 5 from J; bases not matched to a gene: 3. The CDR3 nucleotides read TGCGCCAGCAGCTTGGGGGCAGGGGGCAATGAAAAACTGTTTTTT. It specifies CASSLGAGGNEKLFF.

The J gene is TRBJ2-3, the V gene TRBV10-3; D is possibly TRBD2 (7 bases). The CDR3 loop spans 11 amino acids. Germline CDR1 and CDR2: ENHRY and SYGVKD. Trimming cost V 8 bases and J 7 bases, with 10 bases left between them. The CDR3 sequence is CAIGGANTQYF. The CDR3 nucleotides read TGTGCCATCGGGGGGGCGAATACGCAGTATTTT.

J is TRBJ2-6 and V is TRBV18, with 8 bases fitting TRBD1. The germline gives CDR1 KGHSH, CDR2 LQKENI. The CDR3 contains 17 residues. V shed 5 bases and J 2 bases; nucleotides not matched to a gene: 8. CDR3 bases: TGTGCCAGCTCAACCCTAGGACAGGGAGCTGGGGCCAACGTCCTGACTTTC. This translates into CASSTLGQGAGANVLTF.

J is TRBJ2-7 and V is TRBV7-8, with 14 bases aligning to TRBD2. The V gene end was trimmed by 5 bases and the J gene end by 0 bases; junction bases not matched to a gene: 12. This CDR3 spans 19 amino acids. CDR1 is SGHVS, CDR2 FQNEAQ, per germline. CDR3 bases: TGTGCCAGCAGCCGAGCGGGACTAGCGGGAGAGGCAAGCTCCTACGAGCAGTACTTC. The encoded protein is CASSRAGLAGEASSYEQYF.

V is TRBV27 and J is TRBJ2-7, with a possible D match to TRBD2 (6 bases). The CDR3 runs to 14 residues. V shed 3 bases and J shed 6 bases, with 15 bases lying between them. CDR1 is MNHEY and CDR2 is SMNVEV in the germline V gene (reference sequence). The CDR3, as DNA: TGTGCCAGCAGTTTGGAGTTTCGGGGAGGCGAGCAGTACTTC. Encoded protein: CASSLEFRGGEQYF.

The rearrangement uses TRBV14 and TRBJ1-1, with D unresolved. CDR1 SGHDN and CDR2 FVKESK come from the germline V gene. V shed 3 bases and J shed 5 bases, with 10 bases lying between them. The CDR3 is 13 residues long. The CDR3 is CASSHFGRTEAFF. As DNA, the CDR3 is TGTGCCAGCAGCCACTTTGGTCGGACTGAAGCTTTCTTT.

The chain recombines TRBV29-1 with TRBJ1-2; 7 positions match TRBD1. After removal of 5 bases from V and 0 bases from J, the junction contained 6 bases not matched to a gene. The CDR3 spans 14 residues. Germline CDR1 is SQVTM and CDR2 is ANQGSEA. The CDR3 coding sequence is TGCAGCGTTATCCGGGACAGCCCTAACTATGGCTACACCTTC. Encoded protein: CSVIRDSPNYGYTF.

Turning to this clone: This CDR3 is also generated by other DNA sequences in the sample. CDR3 sequence (DNA): TGTGCCAGCAGTTTATCTCCAGGGGGTCAGCCCCAGCATTTT. The encoded protein is CASSLSPGGQPQHF. This chain joins TRBV27 and TRBJ1-5, with TRBD1 matching over 7 bases. Germline V gene sequence: CDR1 MNHEY, CDR2 SMNVEV (reference sequence). The CDR3 covers 14 residues. V lost 0 bases, J lost 6 bases, and 2 bases stayed unmatched.

The chain carries TRBV7-8 and TRBJ1-1; D is perhaps TRBD1 (5 bases). V dropped 5 bases and J dropped 1 base, with 8 bases sitting between them. There are 13 residues in the CDR3. CDR1 and CDR2 (germline): SGHVS, FQNEAQ. The CDR3 coding sequence is TGTGCCAGCAGCATTCAGGGGAACACTGAAGCTTTCTTT. This sequence encodes CASSIQGNTEAFF.

This chain connects TRBV19 to TRBJ1-2, with D unclear. The CDR3 has 15 residues. The V gene's germline CDR1 is LNHDA and CDR2 SQIVND (reference sequence). V dropped 2 bases and J dropped 3 bases, with 13 bases sitting between them. CDR3 DNA: TGTGCCAGTAGTATAAAGATGTCGCCGGACTATGGCTACACCTTC. It is translated as CASSIKMSPDYGYTF.

The chain uses TRBV2 and TRBJ1-6; D uncertain. Trimming took 6 bases from V and 9 from J, leaving 12 bases between them. Germline assignment: CDR1 SNHLY and CDR2 FYNNEI. CDR3 size: 13 residues. CDR3 in DNA: TGTGCCAGCAGGGCGGATATAGGTTCACCCCTCCACTTT. It is translated as CASRADIGSPLHF. The full variable domain, with the rest looked up from reference TRBV2 and TRBJ1-6, is EPEVTQTPSHQVTQMGQEVILRCVPISNHLYFYWYRQILGQKVEFLVSFYNNEISEKSEIFDDQFSVERPDGSNFTLKIRSTKLEDSAMYFCASRADIGSPLHFGNGTRLTVT.

This clone was detected only a few times. The rearrangement joins TRBV5-5 to TRBJ2-7, with 9 bases matching TRBD1. Germline V gene data show CDR1 as SGHKS and CDR2 as YYEKEE (reference sequence). Trimming at V came to 3 bases and at J to 3 bases, leaving 1 base not matched to a gene. The CDR3 has 13 amino acids. The CDR3 protein is CASSSGQGYEQYF. In DNA form, the CDR3 reads TGTGCCAGCAGCTCGGGACAGGGCTACGAGCAGTACTTC.

The J gene is TRBJ1-4, the V gene TRBV5-1; unclear D gene. Trimming left V 4 bases short and J 7 bases short, with 11 bases between. The length of the CDR3 is 13 residues. Germline loops: CDR1 SGHRS, CDR2 YFSETQ. The chain's CDR3 is CASSPRGLEKLFF. CDR3 sequence (DNA): TGCGCCAGCAGCCCGCGGGGTCTTGAAAAACTGTTTTTT.

The chain is built from TRBV29-1 and TRBJ2-7, with D possibly TRBD2 on 7 matching bases. The germline V and J ends were trimmed by 5 bases and 3 bases, with 20 bases remaining between them. Germline values: CDR1 SQVTM, CDR2 ANQGSEA. This CDR3 has 15 amino acids. In DNA form, the CDR3 reads TGCAGCGTTCCAGGACGGACAGCGGGGTTCTACGAGCAGTACTTC. Translated: CSVPGRTAGFYEQYF.

The rearrangement joins TRBV7-2 to TRBJ2-2; D not certain. CDR3 size: 16 residues. Trimming removed 3 bases at V and 0 bases at J, with 11 bases between. Germline assignment: CDR1 SGHTA and CDR2 FQGNSA. The CDR3 loop reads CASSLYIHANTGELFF. The CDR3 region has the DNA TGTGCCAGCAGCTTGTACATACACGCGAACACCGGGGAGCTGTTTTTT.

Written as DNA, the CDR3 is TGCGCCAGCAGCCTTAGCGGAGACACAGATACGCAGTATTTT. This gives the protein CASSLSGDTDTQYF. The chain recombines TRBV5-1 with TRBJ2-3; possibly TRBD2 for D (6 bases). The CDR3 contains 14 residues. Per germline, CDR1 SGHRS and CDR2 YFSETQ. The V gene lost 4 bases and the J gene lost 2 bases, with 11 bases spanning the gap.